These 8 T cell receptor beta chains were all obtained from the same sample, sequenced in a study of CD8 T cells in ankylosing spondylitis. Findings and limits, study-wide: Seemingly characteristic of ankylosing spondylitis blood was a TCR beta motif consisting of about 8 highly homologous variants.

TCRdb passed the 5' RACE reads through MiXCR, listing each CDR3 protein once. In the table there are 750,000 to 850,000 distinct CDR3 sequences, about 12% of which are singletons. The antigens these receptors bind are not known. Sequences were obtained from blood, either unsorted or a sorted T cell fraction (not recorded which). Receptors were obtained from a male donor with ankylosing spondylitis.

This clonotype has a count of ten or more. The CDR3 region is CASSSDSRPLWGYTF. The CDR3 nucleotides are TGTGCCAGCAGTAGCGACAGCCGCCCCCTCTGGGGCTACACCTTC. The rearrangement uses TRBV12-3 or TRBV12-4 and TRBJ1-2; maybe TRBD1 (5 bases). The CDR3 has 15 amino acids. The germline V and J ends were trimmed by 5 bases and 8 bases, with 21 bases remaining between them.

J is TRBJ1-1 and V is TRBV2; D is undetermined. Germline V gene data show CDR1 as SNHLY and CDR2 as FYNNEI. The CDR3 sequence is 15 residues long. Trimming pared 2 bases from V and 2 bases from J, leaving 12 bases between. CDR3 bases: TGTGCCAGCAGTGAATTAGGGATCTCAAACACTGAAGCTTTCTTT. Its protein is CASSELGISNTEAFF.

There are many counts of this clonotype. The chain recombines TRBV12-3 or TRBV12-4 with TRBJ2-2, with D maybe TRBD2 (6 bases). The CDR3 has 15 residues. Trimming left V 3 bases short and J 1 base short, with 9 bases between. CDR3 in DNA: TGTGCCAGCAGTTTTGTGGGGGGGAACACCGGGGAGCTGTTTTTT. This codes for CASSFVGGNTGELFF.

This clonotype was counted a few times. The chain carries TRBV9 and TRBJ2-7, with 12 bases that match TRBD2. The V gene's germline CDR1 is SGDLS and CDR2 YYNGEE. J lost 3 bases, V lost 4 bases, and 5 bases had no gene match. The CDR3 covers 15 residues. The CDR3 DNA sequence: TGTGCCAGCAGCCGGCGACTAGCGGGAGACTACGAGCAGTACTTC. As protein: CASSRRLAGDYEQYF.

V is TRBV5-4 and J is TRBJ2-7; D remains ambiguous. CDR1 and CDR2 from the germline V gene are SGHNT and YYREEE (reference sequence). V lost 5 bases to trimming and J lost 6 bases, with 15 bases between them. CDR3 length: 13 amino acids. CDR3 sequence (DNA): TGTGCCAGCAGAAAGGACGAATCGGGCGAGCAGTACTTC. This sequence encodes CASRKDESGEQYF.

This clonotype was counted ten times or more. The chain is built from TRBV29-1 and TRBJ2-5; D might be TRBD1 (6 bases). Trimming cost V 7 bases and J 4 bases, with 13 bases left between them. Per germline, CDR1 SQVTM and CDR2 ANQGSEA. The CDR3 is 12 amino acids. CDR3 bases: TGCAGCGCCGAGGACAGCGGAGAGACCCAGTACTTC. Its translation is CSAEDSGETQYF. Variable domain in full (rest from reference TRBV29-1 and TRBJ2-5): SAVISQKPSRDICQRGTSLTIQCQVDSQVTMMFWYRQQPGQSLTLIATANQGSEATYESGFVIDKFPISRPNLTFSTLTVSNMSPEDSSIYLCSAEDSGETQYFGPGTRLLVL.

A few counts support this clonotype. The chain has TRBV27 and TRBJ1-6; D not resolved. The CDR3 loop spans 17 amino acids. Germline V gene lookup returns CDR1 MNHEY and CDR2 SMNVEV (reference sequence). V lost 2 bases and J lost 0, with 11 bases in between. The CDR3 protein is CASSLNGRSSYNSPLHF. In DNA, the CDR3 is TGTGCCAGCAGTTTAAACGGTCGGAGCTCCTATAATTCACCCCTCCACTTT.

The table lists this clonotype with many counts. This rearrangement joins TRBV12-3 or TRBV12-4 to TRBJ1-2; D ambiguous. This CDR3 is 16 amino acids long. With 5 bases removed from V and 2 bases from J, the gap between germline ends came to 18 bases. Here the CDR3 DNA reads TGTGCCAGCAGTCTAGGTCGGATAAGGCAAAACTATGGCTACACCTTC. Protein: CASSLGRIRQNYGYTF.